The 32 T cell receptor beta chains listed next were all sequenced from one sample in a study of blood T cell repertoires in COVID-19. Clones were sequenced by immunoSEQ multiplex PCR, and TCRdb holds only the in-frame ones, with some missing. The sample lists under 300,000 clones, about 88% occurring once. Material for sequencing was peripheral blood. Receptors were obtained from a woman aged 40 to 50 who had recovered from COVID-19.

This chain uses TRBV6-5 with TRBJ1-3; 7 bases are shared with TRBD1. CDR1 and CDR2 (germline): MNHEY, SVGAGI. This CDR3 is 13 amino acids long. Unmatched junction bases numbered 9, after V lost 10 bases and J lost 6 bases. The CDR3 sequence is CANRDSKQNTIYF. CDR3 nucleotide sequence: TGTGCCAACCGGGACAGTAAGCAAAACACCATATATTTT.

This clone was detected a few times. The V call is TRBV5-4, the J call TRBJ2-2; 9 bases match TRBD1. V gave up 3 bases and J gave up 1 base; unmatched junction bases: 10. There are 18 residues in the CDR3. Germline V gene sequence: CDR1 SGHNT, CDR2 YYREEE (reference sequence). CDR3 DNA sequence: TGTGCCAGCAGCTGGACCACTGGGACAGGGCAGAACACCGGGGAGCTGTTTTTT. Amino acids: CASSWTTGTGQNTGELFF.

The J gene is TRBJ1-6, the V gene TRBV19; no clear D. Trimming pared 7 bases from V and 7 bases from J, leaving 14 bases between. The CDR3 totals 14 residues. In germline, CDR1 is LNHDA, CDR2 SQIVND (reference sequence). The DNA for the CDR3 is TGTGCCAGTAAGGTCGATCCGGGAAATTCACCCCTCCACTTT. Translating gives CASKVDPGNSPLHF.

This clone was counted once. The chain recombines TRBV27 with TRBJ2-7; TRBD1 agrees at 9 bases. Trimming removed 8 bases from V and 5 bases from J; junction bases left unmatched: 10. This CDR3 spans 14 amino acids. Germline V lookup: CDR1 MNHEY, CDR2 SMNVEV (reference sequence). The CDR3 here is CASGPGQGFNEQYF. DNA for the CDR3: TGTGCCAGCGGACCGGGACAGGGTTTCAACGAGCAGTACTTC.

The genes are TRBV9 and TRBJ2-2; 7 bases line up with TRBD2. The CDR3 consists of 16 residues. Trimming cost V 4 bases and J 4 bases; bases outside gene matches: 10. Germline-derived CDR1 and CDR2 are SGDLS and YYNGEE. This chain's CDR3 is CASSIGAGTGTGELFF. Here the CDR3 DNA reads TGTGCCAGCAGCATCGGAGCGGGAACTGGCACCGGGGAGCTGTTTTTT.

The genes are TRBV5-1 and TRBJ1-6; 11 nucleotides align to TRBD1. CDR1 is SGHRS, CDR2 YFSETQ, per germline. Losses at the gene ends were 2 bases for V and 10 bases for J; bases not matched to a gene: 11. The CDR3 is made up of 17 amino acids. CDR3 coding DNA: TGCGCCAGCAGCTTCGAGGGGGACAGGGGGTATTACTCACCCCTCCACTTT. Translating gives CASSFEGDRGYYSPLHF. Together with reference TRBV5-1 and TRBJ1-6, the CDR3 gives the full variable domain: KAGVTQTPRYLIKTRGQQVTLSCSPISGHRSVSWYQQTPGQGLQFLFEYFSETQRNKGNFPGRFSGRQFSNSRSEMNVSTLELGDSALYLCASSFEGDRGYYSPLHFGNGTRLTVT.

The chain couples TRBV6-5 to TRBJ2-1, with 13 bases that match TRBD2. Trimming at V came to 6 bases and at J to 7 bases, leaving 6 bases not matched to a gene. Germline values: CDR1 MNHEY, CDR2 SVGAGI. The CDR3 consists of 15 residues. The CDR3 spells CASRLLAGGGNEQFF. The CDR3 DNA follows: TGTGCCAGCAGATTACTAGCGGGAGGGGGGAATGAGCAGTTCTTC.

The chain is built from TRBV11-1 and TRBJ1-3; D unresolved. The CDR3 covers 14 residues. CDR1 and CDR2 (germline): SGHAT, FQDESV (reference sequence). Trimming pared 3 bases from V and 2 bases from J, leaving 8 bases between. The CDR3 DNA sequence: TGTGCCAGCAGCTTTTCGGGAACTGGAAACACCATATATTTT. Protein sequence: CASSFSGTGNTIYF.

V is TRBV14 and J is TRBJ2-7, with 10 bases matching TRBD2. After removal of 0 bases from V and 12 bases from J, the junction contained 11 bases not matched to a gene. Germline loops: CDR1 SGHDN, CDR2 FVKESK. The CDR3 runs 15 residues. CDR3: CASSQDRGASGRVYF. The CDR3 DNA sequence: TGTGCCAGCAGCCAAGATCGGGGTGCGAGCGGGAGGGTGTACTTC. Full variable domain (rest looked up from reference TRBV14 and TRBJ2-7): EAGVTQFPSHSVIEKGQTVTLRCDPISGHDNLYWYRRVMGKEIKFLLHFVKESKQDESGMPNNRFLAERTGGTYSTLKVQPAELEDSGVYFCASSQDRGASGRVYFGPGTRLTVT.

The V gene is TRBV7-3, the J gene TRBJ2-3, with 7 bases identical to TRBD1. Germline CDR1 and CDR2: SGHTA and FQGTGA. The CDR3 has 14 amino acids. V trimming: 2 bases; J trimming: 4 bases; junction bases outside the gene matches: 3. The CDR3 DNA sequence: TGTGCCAGCAGCTTATGGACAGGATCAGATACGCAGTATTTT. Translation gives CASSLWTGSDTQYF.

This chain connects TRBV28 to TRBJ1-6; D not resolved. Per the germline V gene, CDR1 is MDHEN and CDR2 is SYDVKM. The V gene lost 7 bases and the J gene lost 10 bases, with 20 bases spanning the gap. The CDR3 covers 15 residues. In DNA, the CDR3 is TGTGCCAGCACTCCATCGCTACAGTTATACTCACCCCTCCACTTT. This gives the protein CASTPSLQLYSPLHF.

The CDR3 bases are TGCAGTGCCACGACAGGGGCCGGGCAGTACTTC. This encodes CSATTGAGQYF. The chain has TRBV20-1 and TRBJ2-7, with 8 bases matching TRBD1. Germline V lookup: CDR1 DFQATT, CDR2 SNEGSKA (reference sequence). V lost 6 bases, J lost 9 bases, and 7 bases stayed unmatched. This CDR3 spans 11 amino acids.

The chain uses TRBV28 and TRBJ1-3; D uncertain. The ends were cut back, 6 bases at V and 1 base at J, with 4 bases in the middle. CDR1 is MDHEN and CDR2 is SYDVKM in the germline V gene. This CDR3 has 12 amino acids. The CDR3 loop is CASSLSGNTIYF. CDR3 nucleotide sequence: TGTGCCAGCAGCCTATCTGGAAACACCATATATTTT. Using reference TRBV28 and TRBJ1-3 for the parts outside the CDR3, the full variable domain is DVKVTQSSRYLVKRTGEKVFLECVQDMDHENMFWYRQDPGLGLRLIYFSYDVKMKEKGDIPEGYSVSREKKERFSLILESASTNQTSMYLCASSLSGNTIYFGEGSWLTVV.

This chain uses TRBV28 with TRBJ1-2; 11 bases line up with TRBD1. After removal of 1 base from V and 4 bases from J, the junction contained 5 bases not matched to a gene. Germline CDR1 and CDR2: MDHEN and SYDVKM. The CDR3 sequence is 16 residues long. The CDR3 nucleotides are TGTGCCAGCAGTTTATTGGGGACAGGGGGGATCTATGGCTACACCTTC. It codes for CASSLLGTGGIYGYTF.

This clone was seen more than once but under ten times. Here the CDR3 reads CASSSRSAGATGELFF. CDR3 in DNA: TGTGCCAGCAGCTCCCGTTCGGCGGGGGCCACCGGGGAGCTGTTTTTT. The chain employs TRBV7-8 and TRBJ2-2; D possibly corresponds to TRBD2 (7 bases). Between the trimmed V and J ends, which lost 4 bases and 4 bases, there was a span of 16 bases. The CDR3 consists of 16 residues. Germline V gene sequence: CDR1 SGHVS, CDR2 FQNEAQ.

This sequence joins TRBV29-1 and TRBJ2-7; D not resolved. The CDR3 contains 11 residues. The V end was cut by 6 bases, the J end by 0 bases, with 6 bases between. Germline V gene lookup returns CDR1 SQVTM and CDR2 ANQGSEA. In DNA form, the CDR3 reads TGCAGCGTGGAGTTCTCCTACGAGCAGTACTTC. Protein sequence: CSVEFSYEQYF.

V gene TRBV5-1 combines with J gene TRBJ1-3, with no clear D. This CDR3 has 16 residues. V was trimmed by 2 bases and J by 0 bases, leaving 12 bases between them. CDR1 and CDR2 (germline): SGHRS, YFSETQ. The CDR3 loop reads CASSFAGMSSGNTIYF. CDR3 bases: TGCGCCAGCAGCTTCGCGGGGATGAGCTCTGGAAACACCATATATTTT.

CDR3 residues: CASSVATGLQETQYF. The CDR3 DNA reads TGTGCCAGCAGCGTGGCTACAGGGCTCCAAGAGACCCAGTACTTC. V and J are TRBV5-4 and TRBJ2-5; D is possibly TRBD1 (6 bases). V was pared by 4 bases and J by 1 base, with 14 bases between. This CDR3 is built from 15 residues. Germline V gene sequence: CDR1 SGHNT, CDR2 YYREEE (reference sequence).

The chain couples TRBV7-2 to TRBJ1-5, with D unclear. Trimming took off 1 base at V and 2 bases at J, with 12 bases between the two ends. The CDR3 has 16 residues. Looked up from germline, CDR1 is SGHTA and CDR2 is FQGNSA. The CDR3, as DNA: TGTGCCAGCAGCTTAGTCCCGGTCTCCGGCAATCAGCCCCAGCATTTT. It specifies CASSLVPVSGNQPQHF.

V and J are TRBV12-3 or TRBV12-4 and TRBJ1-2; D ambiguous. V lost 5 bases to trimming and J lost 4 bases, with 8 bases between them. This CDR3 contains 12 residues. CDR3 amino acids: CASSGPFYGYTF. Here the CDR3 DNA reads TGTGCCAGCAGTGGCCCTTTCTATGGCTACACCTTC.

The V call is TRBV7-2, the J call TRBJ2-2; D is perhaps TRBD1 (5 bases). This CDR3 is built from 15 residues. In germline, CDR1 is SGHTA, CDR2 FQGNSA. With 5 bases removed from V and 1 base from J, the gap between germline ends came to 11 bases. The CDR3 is CASSLLGQNTGELFF. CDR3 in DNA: TGTGCCAGCAGCCTCCTGGGGCAGAACACCGGGGAGCTGTTTTTT.

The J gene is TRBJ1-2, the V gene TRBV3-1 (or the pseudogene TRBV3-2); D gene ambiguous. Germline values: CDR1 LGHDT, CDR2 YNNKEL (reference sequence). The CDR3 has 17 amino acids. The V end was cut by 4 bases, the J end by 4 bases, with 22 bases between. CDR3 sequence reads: CASSPLMEGKGGYGYTF. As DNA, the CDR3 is TGTGCCAGCAGCCCCCTCATGGAGGGCAAGGGTGGCTATGGCTACACCTTC.

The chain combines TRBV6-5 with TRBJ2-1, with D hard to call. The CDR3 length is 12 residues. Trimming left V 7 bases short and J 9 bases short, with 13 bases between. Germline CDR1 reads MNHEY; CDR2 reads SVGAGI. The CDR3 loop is CASTNLGREQFF. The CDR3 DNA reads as TGTGCCAGCACTAACCTTGGGCGTGAGCAGTTCTTC.

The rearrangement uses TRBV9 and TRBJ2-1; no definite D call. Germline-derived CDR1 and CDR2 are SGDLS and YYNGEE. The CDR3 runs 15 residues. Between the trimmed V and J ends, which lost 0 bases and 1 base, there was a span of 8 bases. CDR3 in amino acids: CASSVVAASYNEQFF. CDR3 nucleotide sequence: TGTGCCAGCAGCGTAGTGGCCGCATCCTACAATGAGCAGTTCTTC.

The CDR3 region is CASSGGLAGLETQYF. CDR3 sequence (DNA): TGTGCCAGCAGTGGGGGACTAGCGGGATTAGAGACCCAGTACTTC. This chain links TRBV27 with TRBJ2-5, with 13 bases aligning to TRBD2. The CDR3 sequence is 15 residues long. Germline lookup yields CDR1 MNHEY and CDR2 SMNVEV (reference sequence). Trimming cost V 5 bases and J 4 bases; bases outside gene matches: 4.

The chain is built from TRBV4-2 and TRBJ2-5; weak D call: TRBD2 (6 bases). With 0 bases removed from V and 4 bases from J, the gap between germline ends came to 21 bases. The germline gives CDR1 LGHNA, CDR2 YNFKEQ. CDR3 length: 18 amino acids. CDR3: CASSQEEGLAANPETQYF. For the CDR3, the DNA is TGTGCCAGCAGCCAAGAAGAAGGGTTAGCGGCCAACCCAGAGACCCAGTACTTC.

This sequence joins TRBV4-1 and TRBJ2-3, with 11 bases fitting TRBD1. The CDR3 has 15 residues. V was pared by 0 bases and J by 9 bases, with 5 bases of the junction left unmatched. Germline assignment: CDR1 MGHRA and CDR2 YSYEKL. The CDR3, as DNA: TGCGCCAGCAGCCAAGATCGGACAGGGGGCGACACGCAGTATTTT. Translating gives CASSQDRTGGDTQYF.

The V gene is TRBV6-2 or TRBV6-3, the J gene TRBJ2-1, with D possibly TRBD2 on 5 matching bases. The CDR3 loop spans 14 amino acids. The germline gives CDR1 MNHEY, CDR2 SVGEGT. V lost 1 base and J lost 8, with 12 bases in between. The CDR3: CASSYYLASDEQFF. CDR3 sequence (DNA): TGTGCCAGCAGTTACTATCTAGCCTCGGATGAGCAGTTCTTC.

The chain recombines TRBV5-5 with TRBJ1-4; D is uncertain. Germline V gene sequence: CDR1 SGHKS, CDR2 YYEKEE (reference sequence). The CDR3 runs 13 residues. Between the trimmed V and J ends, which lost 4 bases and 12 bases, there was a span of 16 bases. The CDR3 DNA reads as TGTGCCAGCAGCGGAGAACCGGCCGGCCAACTGTTTTTT. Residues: CASSGEPAGQLFF.

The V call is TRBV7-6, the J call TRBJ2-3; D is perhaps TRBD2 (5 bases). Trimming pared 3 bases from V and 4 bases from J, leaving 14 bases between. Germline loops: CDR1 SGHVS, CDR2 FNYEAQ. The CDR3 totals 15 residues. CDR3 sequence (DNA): TGTGCCAGCAGCTTGGAGGTGAGGGCCTCAGATACGCAGTATTTT. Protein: CASSLEVRASDTQYF.

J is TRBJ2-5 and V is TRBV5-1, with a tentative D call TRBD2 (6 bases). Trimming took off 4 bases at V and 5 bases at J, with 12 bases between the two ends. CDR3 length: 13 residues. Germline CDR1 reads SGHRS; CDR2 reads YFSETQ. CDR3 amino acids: CASSPPRGETQYF. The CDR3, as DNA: TGCGCCAGCAGCCCCCCGCGGGGCGAGACCCAGTACTTC.

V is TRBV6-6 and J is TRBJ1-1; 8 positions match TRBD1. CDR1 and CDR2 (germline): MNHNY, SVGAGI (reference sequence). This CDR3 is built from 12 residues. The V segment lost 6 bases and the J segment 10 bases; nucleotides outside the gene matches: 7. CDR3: CASSQLGTGAFF. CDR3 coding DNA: TGTGCCAGCAGCCAACTCGGGACAGGAGCTTTCTTT.